The entry below describes one TCR beta chain. Its matching antigen is unknown. Stated time point: persistent/refractory GD, antithyroid drugs over 5 years with positive TRAb. From PBMCs, RNA was extracted and then used to make the TCR library. Approximately 9.9-milliliter peripheral blood samples went into EDTA tubes. For TCR beta, libraries came from iRepertoire HTBI primers and Arm-PCR of CDR3 regions. TCRdb reprocessed the multiplex PCR reads with MiXCR, giving one entry per CDR3 protein. This repertoire shows over 300,000 distinct CDR3 sequences, about 18% found once; its top ten account for over 25%. This specimen comes from a study of regulatory T cells in long-lasting Graves disease. Looking at the study overall: Those with persistent Graves' disease had received antithyroid drugs for over 5 years with positive TSH receptor antibodies.

Notes on the study in general: Segments TRBV28, TRBJ1-2 and TRBJ2-5 showed preferential usage in persistent disease.

Trimming shortened V by 1 base and J by 4 bases, and 5 bases separated the two germline ends. The CDR3 runs to 13 residues. Germline values: CDR1 SGHRS, CDR2 YFSETQ. The sample here was peripheral blood mononuclear cells (PBMCs), taken when the disease was refractory, from a patient treated with antithyroid drugs. The V call is TRBV5-1, the J call TRBJ2-2, with D unclear. The source is a female donor with Graves disease. In DNA, the CDR3 is TGCGCCAGCAGCTTGTACATCACCGGGGAGCTGTTTTTT. It yields the protein CASSLYITGELFF.